This TCR beta chain was recorded in a study of T-cell memory formation after mild COVID-19. Notes on the study in general: The study detected some responding clones in pre-infection memory, suggesting cross-reactive memory joined. Second-wave clones reaching peak frequency on day 37 lacked confirmed SARS-CoV-2 specificity.

TCRdb ran MiXCR on the 5' RACE reads and lists one entry per CDR3 protein. The repertoire holds fewer than 250,000 distinct CDR3 sequences, with approximately 30% as singletons. The CDR3 contains 17 residues. The germline V gene encodes CDR1 SGHVS and CDR2 FNYEAQ. Losses at the gene ends were 1 base for V and 5 bases for J; bases not matched to a gene: 7. This clonotype appeared many times. The antigen is not known. This TCR derives from an adult woman who had mild COVID-19 (a few samples of this study predate the infection). Cell type and time point are not known. The chain joins TRBV7-6 to TRBJ2-1, with 11 bases matching TRBD2. Sequences were obtained from PBMCs or a T cell subset sorted from them (not recorded which). In DNA form, the CDR3 reads TGTGCCAGCAGCTTAGAGATAGCGGGGGGGTTCAACAATGAGCAGTTCTTC. It encodes CASSLEIAGGFNNEQFF.